Listed below are T cell receptor beta chains from one sample, sequenced in a study of cytomegalovirus exposure and HLA in healthy donors. The method was immunoSEQ multiplex PCR; TCRdb's version includes in-frame clones alone and lacks a portion of them. The sample holds fewer than 85,000 clones, about three quarters seen once. The specimen was PBMCs. These receptors originate from a woman aged 40 to 55 in good health and CMV-seropositive. Both conserved end residues are part of each CDR3. Each record gives: J gene, D gene, clone size, V gene, CDR3 DNA, CDR3 protein. D genes are given only for firm matches. Size values are once, few and many counts, or a class for expanded clones, and some rows have none.

TRBJ1-2,TRBD1,few,TRBV30,TGTGCCTGGAGTGGGCCGGGACAGCCCGCTAACTATGGCTACACCTTC,CAWSGPGQPANYGYTF
TRBJ1-2,-,-,TRBV6-5,TGTGCCAGCAGTTACGACAGGAACTATGGCTACACCTTC,CASSYDRNYGYTF
TRBJ2-5,TRBD2,-,TRBV5-1,TGCGCCAGCAGCCGGGGGACTAGCGGGGGATTCCAAGAGACCCAGTACTTC,CASSRGTSGGFQETQYF
TRBJ1-3,-,-,TRBV6-6,TGTGCCAGCAGTTACTCGGCCCAGGGAGGGAGAAACACCATATATTTT,CASSYSAQGGRNTIYF
TRBJ1-5,TRBD1,-,TRBV19,TGTGCCAGTAGTACGGCGACAGGGGGCGGTCAGCCCCAGCATTTT,CASSTATGGGQPQHF
TRBJ2-1,TRBD1,-,TRBV5-1,TGCGCCAGCAGCAGAGACAGGGGGCGATACAATGAGCAGTTCTTC,CASSRDRGRYNEQFF
TRBJ1-1,-,-,TRBV19,TGTGCCAGTAGTTTATCCTTACAGGGTAGTGAAGCTTTCTTT,CASSLSLQGSEAFF
TRBJ2-1,-,-,TRBV19,TGTGCCAGTAGTATGGGTCCCGAGGCGTACAATGAGCAGTTCTTC,CASSMGPEAYNEQFF
TRBJ2-7,-,once,TRBV21-1,TGTGCCAGCAGCAGAACCCCGGGACTCATGACCTACGAGCAGTACTTC,CASSRTPGLMTYEQYF
TRBJ2-2,TRBD2,-,TRBV5-4,TGTGCCAGCACCCGGGGGGGTGGAGGTTCGAACACCGGGGAGCTGTTTTTT,CASTRGGGGSNTGELFF
TRBJ1-2,TRBD1,-,TRBV9,TGTGCCAGCAGCGTAGAAGGACAGGGGGCTTATGGCTACACCTTC,CASSVEGQGAYGYTF
TRBJ2-7,TRBD2,-,TRBV29-1,TGCAGCGTTGATGGACTAGCGGGGGACTACGAGCAGTACTTC,CSVDGLAGDYEQYF
TRBJ1-5,TRBD1,-,TRBV5-1,TGCGCCAGCAGCTCGGGACAGAACCCTGGTCAGCCCCAGCATTTT,CASSSGQNPGQPQHF
TRBJ1-2,-,-,TRBV9,TGTGCCAGCAGCCCCGGGGGTGGGTGGAGAGATGGCTACACCTTC,CASSPGGGWRDGYTF
TRBJ2-7,TRBD1,-,TRBV18,TGTGCCAGCTCCCCCGGGACAGGTTTAGAAGAGCAGTACTTC,CASSPGTGLEEQYF
TRBJ1-4,TRBD1,-,TRBV5-1,TGCGCCAGCAGCTTGGAGGGACAGAGTAATGAAAAACTGTTTTTT,CASSLEGQSNEKLFF
TRBJ1-1,-,-,TRBV5-8,TGTGCCAGCAGCTTTCCGGCCCGGGGGACTGAAGCTTTCTTT,CASSFPARGTEAFF
TRBJ1-2,-,few,TRBV5-4,TGTGCCAGCAGCCTGGGGGGGGGCCTTGCTAACTATGGCTACACCTTC,CASSLGGGLANYGYTF
TRBJ2-3,-,-,TRBV11-2,TGTGCCAGCAGCTTGGGGACACCTCAGATCGATACGCAGTATTTT,CASSLGTPQIDTQYF
TRBJ2-1,TRBD2,-,TRBV6-1,TGTGCCAGCAGTGAAAGCGGGGAAACCTACAATGAGCAGTTCTTC,CASSESGETYNEQFF
TRBJ2-2,TRBD1,-,TRBV7-9,TGTGCCTCCCACAGGGGGGCGAACACCGGGGAGCTGTTTTTT,CASHRGANTGELFF
TRBJ1-5,TRBD1,few,TRBV6-1,TGTGCCAGCAGTGAACACAGGGGGGGGCAGCCCCAGCATTTT,CASSEHRGGQPQHF
TRBJ2-7,-,-,TRBV9,TGTGCCAGCAGCGTAGGAACAGACTCCTACGAGCAGTACTTC,CASSVGTDSYEQYF
TRBJ2-7,-,-,TRBV25-1,TGTGCCAGCAGCAGCTGGGGGGACGAGCAGTACTTC,CASSSWGDEQYF
TRBJ1-5,-,few,TRBV10-2,TGCGCCAGCAGTGACATTCTAGGTCAGCCCCAGCATTTT,CASSDILGQPQHF
TRBJ2-7,TRBD1,once,TRBV18,TGTGCCAGCTCAGCTAGAGGGGGCGCATTAGGCGAGCAGTACTTC,CASSARGGALGEQYF
TRBJ1-5,-,few,TRBV7-2,TGTGCCAGCAGCACAAGACAAGAGGGAGCCCAGCATTTT,CASSTRQEGAQHF
TRBJ2-1,-,-,TRBV29-1,TGCAGCGTTGAATGGGCCGATAACTACAATGAGCAGTTCTTC,CSVEWADNYNEQFF
TRBJ2-2,-,-,TRBV7-3,TGTGCCAGCAGCTTAGGGCTTAGTAGCGCCACCGGGGAGCTGTTTTTT,CASSLGLSSATGELFF
TRBJ2-3,TRBD2,few,TRBV18,TGTGCCAGCTCACCACGGCGGGGGGTAAACACAGATACGCAGTATTTT,CASSPRRGVNTDTQYF
TRBJ2-2,-,-,TRBV6-6,TGTGCCAACAAAAATGGGGGGACCGGGGAGCTGTTTTTT,CANKNGGTGELFF
TRBJ2-7,-,-,TRBV6-5,TGTGCCAGCAGTTCATTTAGCTCCTACGAGCAGTACTTC,CASSSFSSYEQYF
TRBJ2-6,-,-,TRBV29-1,TGCAGCGTTGAAGGTCAGGGCTCTGGGGCCAACGTCCTGACTTTC,CSVEGQGSGANVLTF
TRBJ1-1,TRBD1,-,TRBV5-6,TGTGCCAGCAGCTTTGGGACAGGGGCGGGTACTGAAGCTTTCTTT,CASSFGTGAGTEAFF
TRBJ2-2,-,few,TRBV4-1,TGCGCCAGCAGCCAAGCAGTCGGGGAGGCCGGGGAGCTGTTTTTT,CASSQAVGEAGELFF
TRBJ2-3,TRBD1,-,TRBV5-1,TGCGCCAGCAGGCTACAGGGGGCCGCAGATACGCAGTATTTT,CASRLQGAADTQYF
TRBJ1-1,-,-,TRBV12-5,TGTGCTAGTGGTTTTTCGACACTCTCTGCAAGGAACACTGAAGCTTTCTTT,CASGFSTLSARNTEAFF
TRBJ1-5,-,-,TRBV6-1,TGTGCCAGCAGTGAAATAGGGGGTACTCAGCCCCAGCATTTT,CASSEIGGTQPQHF
TRBJ1-2,-,-,TRBV13,TGTGCCAGCAGTGCGACCTGGGGGGAGGACTATGGCTACACCTTC,CASSATWGEDYGYTF
TRBJ2-3,-,-,TRBV21-1,TGTGCCAGCAGCAAAGACCGGGGGGCATACCCAGATACGCAGTATTTT,CASSKDRGAYPDTQYF
TRBJ2-7,-,-,TRBV2,TGTGCCAGTCGGGAGCAAGTCTCCTACGAGCAGTACTTC,CASREQVSYEQYF
TRBJ1-2,TRBD1,-,TRBV9,TGTGCCAGCAGCGGACAGGGGGATTATGGCTACACCTTC,CASSGQGDYGYTF
TRBJ1-6,-,-,TRBV6-5,TGTGCCAGCAGTTACGGGGGCCGGGATTCACCCCTCCACTTT,CASSYGGRDSPLHF
TRBJ1-2,-,-,TRBV6-5,TGTGCCAGTACTAAAACGCGGGGCCCGATTGGCTACACCTTC,CASTKTRGPIGYTF
TRBJ1-2,TRBD1,-,TRBV5-1,TGCGCCAGCTCGGACAGGACCTATGGCTACACCTTC,CASSDRTYGYTF
TRBJ2-2,TRBD1,many,TRBV6-5,TGTGCCAGCAGTTACCACCACAGGGGAACCGGGGAGCTGTTTTTT,CASSYHHRGTGELFF
TRBJ2-1,TRBD2,few,TRBV6-1,TGTGCCAGCAGTGAATCCCCCGAGGCGGGGGGGCGCGAGCAGTTCTTC,CASSESPEAGGREQFF
TRBJ2-5,-,-,TRBV14,TGTGCCAGCAGTGAACTCACGCAAGAAGAGACCCAGTACTTC,CASSELTQEETQYF
TRBJ2-3,TRBD1,-,TRBV7-3,TGTGCCAGCAGCCCCACAGGGGCAGATACGCAGTATTTT,CASSPTGADTQYF
TRBJ1-2,-,-,TRBV4-1,TGCGCCAGCAGCCCGGGATTCTATGGCTACACCTTC,CASSPGFYGYTF
TRBJ2-1,TRBD2,once,TRBV6-4,TGTGCCAGCAGTGGCGTGGCGGGGGAGTCCCCCTACAATGAGCAGTTCTTC,CASSGVAGESPYNEQFF
TRBJ1-6,TRBD1,-,TRBV5-1,TGCGCCAGCAGCTCCCGGACAGGGGGCAGTTTTTCACCCCTCCACTTT,CASSSRTGGSFSPLHF
TRBJ1-4,-,once,TRBV5-6,TGTGCCAGCAGCTTCACGTGGAGCACTAATGAAAAACTGTTTTTT,CASSFTWSTNEKLFF
TRBJ2-7,-,-,TRBV29-1,TGCAGCGTTGCCCTTCGACAGGCGGAAGAGCAGTACTTC,CSVALRQAEEQYF
TRBJ2-3,-,-,TRBV5-1,TGCGCCAGCAGCTTCCTGGGGGGGAAGACAGGACAGCTCACAGATACGCAGTATTTT,CASSFLGGKTGQLTDTQYF
TRBJ2-2,TRBD2,-,TRBV5-4,TGTGCCAGCAGCTTGGCCCAGCGGGGGGCGCGAAACGGGGAGCTGTTTTTT,CASSLAQRGARNGELFF
TRBJ2-5,TRBD1,once,TRBV5-1,TGCGCCAGCAGCTCGGACAGGGGCCAAGAGACCCAGTACTTC,CASSSDRGQETQYF
TRBJ1-2,-,-,TRBV6-5,TGTGCCAGCAGGGCCGTTAACTATGGCTACACCTTC,CASRAVNYGYTF
TRBJ1-5,TRBD1,-,TRBV5-1,TGCGCCAGCAGCTTGGCAGGGGGGCATCAGCCCCAGCATTTT,CASSLAGGHQPQHF
TRBJ2-3,TRBD1,-,TRBV6-1,TGTGCCACACGGGACAGCAACACAGTGAATACGCAGTATTTT,CATRDSNTVNTQYF